The 5 T cell receptor beta chains below all came from one sample that was sequenced in a study of graft-versus-host responses after intestinal transplantation (dated by TCRdb to about 2021). Explained via the paper, the time point label denotes: cells obtained before transplantation from donor or recipient. To prepare the library, the immunoSEQ multiplex PCR assay was applied. TCRdb holds this immuneACCESS table with in-frame rearrangements only. Some clones are missing; in checked studies, unresolved V genes explain under half, and the rest has no known cause. The sample yields 70,000 to 95,000 clones; around 93% were counted once. The top ten hold 1.1% of the sample. These receptors have no known antigen. The sequencing here drew on unstimulated CD8+ T cells sorted from spleen or lymph node cells, taken before transplant. These receptor sequences come from a human donor who was the organ donor for an intestinal transplant.

In its sample, this clone was seen once. The DNA for the CDR3 is TGCAGCACGACTGTCTACAATGAGCAGTTCTTC. Translated: CSTTVYNEQFF. The chain carries TRBV29-1 and TRBJ2-1; D unresolved. The CDR3 sequence is 11 residues long. Germline V lookup: CDR1 SQVTM, CDR2 ANQGSEA. Between the trimmed V and J ends, which lost 8 bases and 3 bases, there was a span of 8 bases.

V is TRBV5-1 and J is TRBJ1-4, with 8 positions matching TRBD1. The trim removed 4 bases at V and 8 bases at J, leaving 7 bases unmatched. The germline V gene encodes CDR1 SGHRS and CDR2 YFSETQ. The CDR3 sequence is 14 residues long. CDR3 DNA: TGCGCCAGCAGCAAGGACAGGGCCGCGGAAAAACTGTTTTTT. Amino acids: CASSKDRAAEKLFF.

The V call is TRBV9, the J call TRBJ2-7, with TRBD2 as a possible D gene (5 bases). Trimming took 0 bases from V and 2 from J, leaving 12 bases between them. Per germline, CDR1 SGDLS and CDR2 YYNGEE. CDR3 length: 15 residues. CDR3 sequence (DNA): TGTGCCAGCAGCGTAGCTGCGGAGGCCCCCTACGAGCAGTACTTC. It translates to CASSVAAEAPYEQYF.

The chain joins TRBV4-3 to TRBJ2-7; D may be TRBD2 (5 bases). The germline gives CDR1 LGHNA, CDR2 YSLEER. V was pared by 4 bases and J by 3 bases, with 19 bases between. The CDR3 contains 16 residues. The CDR3 here is CASSPSAGPYYYEQYF. The CDR3, as DNA: TGCGCCAGCAGCCCCTCGGCGGGCCCCTATTACTACGAGCAGTACTTC.

Concerning this clone: This sample includes further DNA sequences coding for the same CDR3. The chain couples TRBV21-1 to TRBJ2-3; the table's TRBD2 call for D was not verified on the DNA. TRBV21-1 is flagged as a pseudogene. The length of the CDR3 is 15 residues. In nucleotides, the CDR3 is TGTGCCAGCAGCTCGGCCAGCGGGAGTGGGGATACGCAGTATTTT. Translating gives CASSSASGSGDTQYF.